The rows below give T cell receptor beta chains drawn from one sample of a study of blood T cell repertoires in COVID-19. Assay: immunoSEQ multiplex PCR; the TCRdb copy retains only in-frame clones and omits some. The sample has 200,000 to 300,000 clones; nearly 95% are singletons. The sample consisted of peripheral blood. These receptors were obtained from a man under 40 with COVID-19, enrolled during active disease. The CDR3 runs from the conserved cysteine through the conserved F or W. D genes are given only for firm matches. The size field is filled for only some rows; it gives once, few, many or a size class.

clone size: .
J gene: TRBJ2-3
D gene: TRBD2
V gene: TRBV25-1
CDR3 length: 12
CDR3 DNA: TGTGCCAGCAGTTTGGGGACTAGGGCGCAGTATTTT
CDR3 protein: CASSLGTRAQYF

clone size: .
J gene: TRBJ1-1
D gene: TRBD1
V gene: TRBV29-1
CDR3 length: 14
CDR3 DNA: TGCAGCGTTTCCCTAGACAGGGGGCACACTGAAGCTTTCTTT
CDR3 protein: CSVSLDRGHTEAFF

clone size: .
J gene: TRBJ1-4
D gene: .
V gene: TRBV6-5
CDR3 length: 15
CDR3 DNA: TGTGCCAGCAGTTACGGGGGGGGCAGAATTGAAAAACTGTTTTTT
CDR3 protein: CASSYGGGRIEKLFF

clone size: .
J gene: TRBJ1-1
D gene: .
V gene: TRBV9
CDR3 length: 14
CDR3 DNA: TGTGCCAGCAGCGTACGGCAGGAGAACACTGAAGCTTTCTTT
CDR3 protein: CASSVRQENTEAFF

clone size: .
J gene: TRBJ1-2
D gene: .
V gene: TRBV2
CDR3 length: 13
CDR3 DNA: TGTGCCAGCAGTGAGAGGCTCCTCTATGGCTACACCTTC
CDR3 protein: CASSERLLYGYTF

clone size: once
J gene: TRBJ1-1
D gene: .
V gene: TRBV12-3/TRBV12-4
CDR3 length: 13
CDR3 DNA: TGTGCCAGCAGTTTAACAGGGCCCACTGAAGCTTTCTTT
CDR3 protein: CASSLTGPTEAFF

clone size: .
J gene: TRBJ1-2
D gene: TRBD1
V gene: TRBV28
CDR3 length: 11
CDR3 DNA: TGTGCCAGCAGTTTCAGGGGGGGCTACACCTTC
CDR3 protein: CASSFRGGYTF

clone size: .
J gene: TRBJ2-5
D gene: .
V gene: TRBV5-6
CDR3 length: 14
CDR3 DNA: TGTGCCAGCAGCTTTTACGGGATTCAAGAGACCCAGTACTTC
CDR3 protein: CASSFYGIQETQYF

clone size: .
J gene: TRBJ1-2
D gene: TRBD1
V gene: TRBV2
CDR3 length: 14
CDR3 DNA: TGTGCCAGCATCGATGACAGGGGTTACTATGGCTACACCTTC
CDR3 protein: CASIDDRGYYGYTF

clone size: .
J gene: TRBJ2-7
D gene: .
V gene: TRBV2
CDR3 length: 14
CDR3 DNA: TGTGCCAGCAGGGGCGGGGGCTTAACCTACGAGCAGTACTTC
CDR3 protein: CASRGGGLTYEQYF

clone size: .
J gene: TRBJ2-1
D gene: TRBD2
V gene: TRBV5-1
CDR3 length: 14
CDR3 DNA: TGCGCCAGCAGCTTCATAGCGGGGGGCAATGAGCAGTTCTTC
CDR3 protein: CASSFIAGGNEQFF

clone size: .
J gene: TRBJ1-6
D gene: .
V gene: TRBV28
CDR3 length: 13
CDR3 DNA: TGTGCCAGCAGTTGGCGGACTTTGTCACCCCTCCACTTT
CDR3 protein: CASSWRTLSPLHF